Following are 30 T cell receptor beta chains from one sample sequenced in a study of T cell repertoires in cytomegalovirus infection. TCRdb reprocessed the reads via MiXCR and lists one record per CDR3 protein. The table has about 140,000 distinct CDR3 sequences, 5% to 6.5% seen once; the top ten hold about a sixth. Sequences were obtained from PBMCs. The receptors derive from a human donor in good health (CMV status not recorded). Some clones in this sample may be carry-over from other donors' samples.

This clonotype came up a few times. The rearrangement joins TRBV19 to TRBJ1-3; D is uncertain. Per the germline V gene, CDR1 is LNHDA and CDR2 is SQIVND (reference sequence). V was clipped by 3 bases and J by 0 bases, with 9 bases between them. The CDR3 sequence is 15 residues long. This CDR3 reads CASSIGQASGNTIYF. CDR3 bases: TGTGCCAGTAGTATTGGGCAGGCCTCTGGAAACACCATATATTTT.

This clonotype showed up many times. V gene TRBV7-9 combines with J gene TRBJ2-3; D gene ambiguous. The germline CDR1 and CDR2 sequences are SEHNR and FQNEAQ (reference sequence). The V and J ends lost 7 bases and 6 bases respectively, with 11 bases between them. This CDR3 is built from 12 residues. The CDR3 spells CASTPRADTQYF. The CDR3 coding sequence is TGTGCCAGCACCCCCCGGGCTGATACGCAGTATTTT.

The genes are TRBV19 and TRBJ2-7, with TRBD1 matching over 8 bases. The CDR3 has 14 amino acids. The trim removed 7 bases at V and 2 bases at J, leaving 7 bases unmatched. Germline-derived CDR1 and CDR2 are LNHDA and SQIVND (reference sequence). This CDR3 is CASKKGQGPYEQYF. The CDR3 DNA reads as TGTGCCAGTAAAAAAGGACAGGGACCCTACGAGCAGTACTTC.

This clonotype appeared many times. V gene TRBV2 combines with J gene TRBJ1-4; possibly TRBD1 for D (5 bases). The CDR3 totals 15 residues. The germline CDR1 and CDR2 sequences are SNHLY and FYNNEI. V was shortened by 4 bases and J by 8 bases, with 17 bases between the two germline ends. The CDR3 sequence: CASSARRGFVEKLFF. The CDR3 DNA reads TGTGCCAGCAGTGCCCGACGGGGGTTTGTGGAAAAACTGTTTTTT.

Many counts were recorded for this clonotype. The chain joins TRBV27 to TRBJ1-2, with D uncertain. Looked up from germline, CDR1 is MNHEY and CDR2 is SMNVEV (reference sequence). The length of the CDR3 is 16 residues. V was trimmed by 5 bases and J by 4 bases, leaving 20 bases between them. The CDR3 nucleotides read TGTGCCAGCAGTCCCCGGATGGGGAACCCTTCCTATGGCTACACCTTC. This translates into CASSPRMGNPSYGYTF.

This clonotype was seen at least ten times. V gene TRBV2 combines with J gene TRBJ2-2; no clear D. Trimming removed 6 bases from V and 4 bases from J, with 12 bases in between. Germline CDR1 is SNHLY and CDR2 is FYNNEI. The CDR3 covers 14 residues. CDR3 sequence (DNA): TGTGCCAGCAGCCGGGCAGGTACCACCGGGGAGCTGTTTTTT. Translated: CASSRAGTTGELFF.

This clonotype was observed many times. Here the CDR3 reads CASSLSGAQETQYF. CDR3 nucleotides: TGTGCCAGCAGCTTATCGGGGGCGCAAGAGACCCAGTACTTC. This chain uses TRBV7-3 with TRBJ2-5; D assignment may be TRBD1 or TRBD2 (6 bases each). From germline, CDR1 is SGHTA and CDR2 FQGTGA. The CDR3 is made up of 14 amino acids. Trimming shortened V by 2 bases and J by 2 bases, and 9 bases separated the two germline ends.

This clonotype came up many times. The CDR3 coding sequence is TGCAGCGTCAAAGTTTCCGCCGGGACAGGGAATTCACCCCTCCACTTT. Encoded protein: CSVKVSAGTGNSPLHF. The chain has TRBV29-1 and TRBJ1-6; 9 bases line up with TRBD1. This CDR3 contains 16 residues. Per the germline V gene, CDR1 is SQVTM and CDR2 is ANQGSEA. Trimming took 6 bases from V and 7 from J; bases not matched to a gene: 13.

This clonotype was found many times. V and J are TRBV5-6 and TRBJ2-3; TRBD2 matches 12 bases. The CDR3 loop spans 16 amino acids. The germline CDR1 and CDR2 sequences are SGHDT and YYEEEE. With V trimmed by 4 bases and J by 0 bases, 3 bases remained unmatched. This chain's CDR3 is CASSIGLAGSTDTQYF. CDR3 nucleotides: TGTGCCAGCAGCATAGGACTAGCGGGGAGCACAGATACGCAGTATTTT.

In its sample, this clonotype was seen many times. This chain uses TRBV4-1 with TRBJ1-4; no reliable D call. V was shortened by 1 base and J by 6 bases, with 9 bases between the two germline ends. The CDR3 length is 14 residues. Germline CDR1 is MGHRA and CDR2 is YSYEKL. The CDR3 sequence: CASSQGDGYEKLFF. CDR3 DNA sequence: TGCGCCAGCAGCCAAGGGGATGGCTATGAAAAACTGTTTTTT.

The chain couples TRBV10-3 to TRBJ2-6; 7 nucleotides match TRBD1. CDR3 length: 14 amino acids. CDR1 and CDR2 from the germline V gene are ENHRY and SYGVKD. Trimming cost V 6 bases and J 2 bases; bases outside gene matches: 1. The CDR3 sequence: CAIRGQTGANVLTF. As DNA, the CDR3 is TGTGCCATCAGGGGACAGACTGGGGCCAACGTCCTGACTTTC.

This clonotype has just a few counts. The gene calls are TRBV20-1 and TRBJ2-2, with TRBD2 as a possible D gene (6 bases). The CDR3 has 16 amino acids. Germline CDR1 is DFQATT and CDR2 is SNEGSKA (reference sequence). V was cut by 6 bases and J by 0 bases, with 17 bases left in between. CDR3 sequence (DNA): TGCAGTGCCCCAGCCCCGGGAGCCGCGAACACCGGGGAGCTGTTTTTT. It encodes CSAPAPGAANTGELFF.

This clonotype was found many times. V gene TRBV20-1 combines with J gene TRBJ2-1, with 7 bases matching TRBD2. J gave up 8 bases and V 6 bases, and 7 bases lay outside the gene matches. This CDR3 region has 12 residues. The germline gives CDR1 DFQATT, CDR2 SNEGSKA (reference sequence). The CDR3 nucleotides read TGCAGTGCATACGGGGGGTCGCATGAGCAGTTCTTC. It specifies CSAYGGSHEQFF.

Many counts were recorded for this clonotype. This CDR3 reads CASSLNRADTQYF. CDR3 DNA: TGTGCCAGCAGCTTGAACAGAGCAGATACGCAGTATTTT. The V gene is TRBV7-8, the J gene TRBJ2-3; D unclear. Trimming removed 3 bases at V and 4 bases at J, with 8 bases between. This CDR3 is built from 13 residues. The germline V gene encodes CDR1 SGHVS and CDR2 FQNEAQ.

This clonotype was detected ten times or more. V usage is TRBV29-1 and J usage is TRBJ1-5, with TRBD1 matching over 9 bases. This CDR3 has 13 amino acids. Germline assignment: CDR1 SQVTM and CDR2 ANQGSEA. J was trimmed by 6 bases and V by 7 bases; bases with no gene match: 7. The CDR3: CSAGTGSGQPQHF. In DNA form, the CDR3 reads TGCAGCGCTGGGACAGGGAGTGGTCAGCCCCAGCATTTT.

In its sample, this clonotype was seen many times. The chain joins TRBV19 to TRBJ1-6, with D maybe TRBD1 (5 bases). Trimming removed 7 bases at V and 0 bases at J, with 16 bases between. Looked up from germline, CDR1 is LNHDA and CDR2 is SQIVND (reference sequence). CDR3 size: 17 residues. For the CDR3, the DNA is TGTGCCAGTAACCGGGACCGAATGAGCTCCTATAATTCACCCCTCCACTTT. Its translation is CASNRDRMSSYNSPLHF.

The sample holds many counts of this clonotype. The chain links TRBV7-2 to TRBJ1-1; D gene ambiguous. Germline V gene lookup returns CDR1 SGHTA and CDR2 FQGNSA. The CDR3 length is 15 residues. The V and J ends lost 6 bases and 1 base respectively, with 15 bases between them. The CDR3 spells CASRPSDVSNTEAFF. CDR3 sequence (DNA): TGTGCCAGCAGACCATCAGACGTTTCGAACACTGAAGCTTTCTTT.

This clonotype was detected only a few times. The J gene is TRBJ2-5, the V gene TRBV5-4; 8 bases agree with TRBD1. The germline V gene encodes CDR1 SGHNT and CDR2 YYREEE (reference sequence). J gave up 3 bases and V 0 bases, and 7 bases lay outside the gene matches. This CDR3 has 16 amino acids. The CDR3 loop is CASSLAAGGNKETQYF. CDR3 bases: TGTGCCAGCAGCTTGGCCGCAGGGGGCAACAAAGAGACCCAGTACTTC.

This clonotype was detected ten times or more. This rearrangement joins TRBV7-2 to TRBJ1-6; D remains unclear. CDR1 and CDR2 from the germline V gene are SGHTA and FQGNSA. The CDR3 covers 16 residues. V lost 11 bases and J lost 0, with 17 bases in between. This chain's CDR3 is CADYSVRYSYNSPLHF. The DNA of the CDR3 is TGTGCCGATTATTCGGTCAGGTACTCCTATAATTCACCCCTCCACTTT.

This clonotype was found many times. The DNA of the CDR3 is TGTGCCAGCAGCACCCTAGGACCGATTAATGAAAAACTGTTTTTT. Translated: CASSTLGPINEKLFF. The V call is TRBV7-8, the J call TRBJ1-4, with unresolved D. Germline assignment: CDR1 SGHVS and CDR2 FQNEAQ. The V gene lost 5 bases and the J gene lost 4 bases, with 14 bases spanning the gap. The CDR3 is 15 amino acids.

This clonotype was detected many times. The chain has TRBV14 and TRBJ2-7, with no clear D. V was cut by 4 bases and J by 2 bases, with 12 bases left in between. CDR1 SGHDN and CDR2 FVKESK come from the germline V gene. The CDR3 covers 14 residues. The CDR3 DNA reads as TGTGCCAGCAGCCCGCCGTACAACCCCTACGAGCAGTACTTC. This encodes CASSPPYNPYEQYF.

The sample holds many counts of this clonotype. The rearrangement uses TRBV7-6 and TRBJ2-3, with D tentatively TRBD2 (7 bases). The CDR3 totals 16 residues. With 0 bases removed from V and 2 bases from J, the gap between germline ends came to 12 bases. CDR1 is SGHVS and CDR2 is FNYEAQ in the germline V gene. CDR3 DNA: TGTGCCAGCAGCTTAGCCGGGGGGCTATCCACAGATACGCAGTATTTT. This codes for CASSLAGGLSTDTQYF.

CDR3 sequence (DNA): TGCGCCAGCAGCCAAGAGGGGTTAAGGGGTGCAACTAATGAAAAACTGTTTTTT. Translation: CASSQEGLRGATNEKLFF. The rearrangement links TRBV4-1 to TRBJ1-4, with D possibly being TRBD1 (5 bases). The CDR3 sequence is 18 residues long. V dropped 0 bases and J dropped 0 bases, with 14 bases sitting between them. From germline, CDR1 is MGHRA and CDR2 YSYEKL.

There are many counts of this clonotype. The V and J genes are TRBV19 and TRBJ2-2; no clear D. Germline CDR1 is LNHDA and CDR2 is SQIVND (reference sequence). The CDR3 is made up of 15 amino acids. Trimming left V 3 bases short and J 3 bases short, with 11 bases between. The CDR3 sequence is CASSMADTYTGELFF. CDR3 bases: TGTGCCAGTAGTATGGCCGACACCTACACCGGGGAGCTGTTTTTT.

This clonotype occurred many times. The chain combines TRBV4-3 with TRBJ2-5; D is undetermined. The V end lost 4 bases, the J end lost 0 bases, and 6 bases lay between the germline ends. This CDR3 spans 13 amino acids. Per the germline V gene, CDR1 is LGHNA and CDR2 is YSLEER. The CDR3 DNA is TGCGCCAGCAGCCTGACACACCAAGAGACCCAGTACTTC. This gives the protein CASSLTHQETQYF.

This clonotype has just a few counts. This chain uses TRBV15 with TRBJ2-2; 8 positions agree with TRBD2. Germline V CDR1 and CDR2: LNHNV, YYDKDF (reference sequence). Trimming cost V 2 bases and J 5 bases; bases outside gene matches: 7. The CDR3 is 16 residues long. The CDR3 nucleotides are TGTGCCACCAGCAGAAACACGGGGGGGAGTACCGGGGAGCTGTTTTTT. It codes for CATSRNTGGSTGELFF.

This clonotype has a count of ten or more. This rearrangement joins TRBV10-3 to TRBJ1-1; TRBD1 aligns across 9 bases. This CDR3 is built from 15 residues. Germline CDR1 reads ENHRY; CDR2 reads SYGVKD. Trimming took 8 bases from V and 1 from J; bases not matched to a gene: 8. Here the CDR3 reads CAISQKGQGNTEAFF. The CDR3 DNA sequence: TGTGCCATCTCTCAAAAGGGACAGGGGAACACTGAAGCTTTCTTT.

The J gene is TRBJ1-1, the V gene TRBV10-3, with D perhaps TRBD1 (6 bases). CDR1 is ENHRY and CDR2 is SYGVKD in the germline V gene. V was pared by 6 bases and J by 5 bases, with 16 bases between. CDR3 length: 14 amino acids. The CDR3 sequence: CAISRQARGTEAFF. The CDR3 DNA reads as TGTGCCATCAGCCGACAGGCGAGGGGAACTGAAGCTTTCTTT.

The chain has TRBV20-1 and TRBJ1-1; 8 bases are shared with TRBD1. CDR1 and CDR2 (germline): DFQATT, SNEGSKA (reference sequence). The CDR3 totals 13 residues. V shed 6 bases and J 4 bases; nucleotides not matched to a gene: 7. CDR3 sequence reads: CSAEHRGTTEAFF. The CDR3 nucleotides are TGCAGTGCAGAACACAGGGGGACCACTGAAGCTTTCTTT.

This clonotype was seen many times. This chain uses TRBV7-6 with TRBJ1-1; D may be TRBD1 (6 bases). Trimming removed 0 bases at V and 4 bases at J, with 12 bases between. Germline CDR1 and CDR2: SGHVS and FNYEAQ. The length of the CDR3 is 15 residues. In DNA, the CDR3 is TGTGCCAGCAGCTTAGCGCCCACAGGGACCACTGAAGCTTTCTTT. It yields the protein CASSLAPTGTTEAFF.